This entry is about one T cell receptor beta chain. The study ran its PCR with 60 Vbeta and 13 Jbeta primers. Only in-frame clones appear in the TCRdb table, and some are missing; sequencing was by immunoSEQ multiplex PCR. The repertoire holds tens of thousands of clones, with around 77% as singletons. This specimen comes from a study of cytomegalovirus exposure and HLA in healthy donors. Though nominally healthy at sampling, donors likely had unrecorded immune exposures. V lost 1 base and J 4 bases, leaving 13 bases between the germline ends. CDR1 and CDR2 from the germline V gene are MNHEY and SVGAGI. The CDR3 spans 15 residues.

The rearrangement joins TRBV6-5 to TRBJ1-2; unclear D gene. This TCR was recovered from a woman in her thirties or forties in good health and CMV-seropositive. Sequenced: PBMCs. DNA of the CDR3: TGTGCCAGCAGTTACTTGCACTCCTCGGGCTATGGCTACACCTTC. Protein sequence: CASSYLHSSGYGYTF.